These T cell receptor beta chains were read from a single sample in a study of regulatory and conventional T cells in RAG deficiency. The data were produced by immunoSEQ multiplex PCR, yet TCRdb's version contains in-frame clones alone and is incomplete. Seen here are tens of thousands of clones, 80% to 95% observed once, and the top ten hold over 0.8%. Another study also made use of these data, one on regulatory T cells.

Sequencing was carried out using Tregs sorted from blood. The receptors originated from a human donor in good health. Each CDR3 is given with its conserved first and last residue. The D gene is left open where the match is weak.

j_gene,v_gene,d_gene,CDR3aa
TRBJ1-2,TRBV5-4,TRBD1,CASSLWRDRGRLNYGYTF
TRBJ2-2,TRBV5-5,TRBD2,CASSPASTGGTYTGELFF
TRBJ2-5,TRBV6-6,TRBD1,CASSYRDRGQETQYF
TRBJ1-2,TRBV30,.,CAWSVGGGGLDGYTF
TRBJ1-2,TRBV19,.,CASSQLGVPANYGYTF
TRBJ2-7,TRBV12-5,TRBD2,CASGNLAAGEQYF
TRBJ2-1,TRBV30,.,CAWSKGGSYNEQFF
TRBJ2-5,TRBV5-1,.,CASSPRPQETQYF
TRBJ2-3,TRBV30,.,CAWSTPASDTQYF
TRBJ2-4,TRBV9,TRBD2,CASSTSGVREAQYF
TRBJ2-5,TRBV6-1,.,CASSKGGGGGFQETQYF
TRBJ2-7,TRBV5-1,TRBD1,CASSLPGQGYEQYF
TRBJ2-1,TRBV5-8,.,CASSLERVGVVF
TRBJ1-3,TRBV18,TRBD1,CASSAGQGGRNTIYF
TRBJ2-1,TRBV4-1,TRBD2,CASSPVARGVTNEQFF
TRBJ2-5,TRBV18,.,CASSDNRGGETQYF
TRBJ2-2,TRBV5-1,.,CASSLAGRNTGELFF